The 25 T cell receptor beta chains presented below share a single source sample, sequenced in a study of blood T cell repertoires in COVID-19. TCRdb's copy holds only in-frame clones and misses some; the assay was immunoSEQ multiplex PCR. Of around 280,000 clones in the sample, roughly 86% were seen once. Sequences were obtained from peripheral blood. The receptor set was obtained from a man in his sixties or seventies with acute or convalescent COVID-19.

In DNA, the CDR3 is TGTGCCACCAGCAGAGTTCGTCAGGGGGCGGCTGGCTACACCTTC. It is translated as CATSRVRQGAAGYTF. This chain uses TRBV15 with TRBJ1-2; 8 bases fit TRBD1. The J segment lost 7 bases and the V segment lost 1 base, leaving 8 bases of the junction unmatched. The CDR3 is 15 amino acids. Germline values: CDR1 LNHNV, CDR2 YYDKDF (reference sequence).

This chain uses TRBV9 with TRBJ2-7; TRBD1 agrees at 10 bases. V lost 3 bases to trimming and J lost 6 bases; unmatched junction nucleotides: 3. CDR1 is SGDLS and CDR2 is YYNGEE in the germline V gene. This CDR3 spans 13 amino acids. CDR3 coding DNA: TGTGCCAGCAGCGGGACAGGGGGTAGCGAGCAGTACTTC. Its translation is CASSGTGGSEQYF.

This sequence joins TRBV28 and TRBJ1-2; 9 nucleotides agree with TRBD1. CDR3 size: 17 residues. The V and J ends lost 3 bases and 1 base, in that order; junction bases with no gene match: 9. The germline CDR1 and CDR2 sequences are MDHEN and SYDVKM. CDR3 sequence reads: CASSLGTGRSGNYGYTF. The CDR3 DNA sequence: TGTGCCAGCAGTTTGGGGACAGGGAGAAGTGGTAACTATGGCTACACCTTC.

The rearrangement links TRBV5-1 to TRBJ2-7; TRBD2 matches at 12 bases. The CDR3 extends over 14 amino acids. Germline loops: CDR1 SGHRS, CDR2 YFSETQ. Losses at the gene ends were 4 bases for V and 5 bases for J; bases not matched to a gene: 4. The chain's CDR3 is CASSPTSGRHEQYF. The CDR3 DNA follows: TGCGCCAGCAGCCCGACTAGCGGGAGACACGAGCAGTACTTC.

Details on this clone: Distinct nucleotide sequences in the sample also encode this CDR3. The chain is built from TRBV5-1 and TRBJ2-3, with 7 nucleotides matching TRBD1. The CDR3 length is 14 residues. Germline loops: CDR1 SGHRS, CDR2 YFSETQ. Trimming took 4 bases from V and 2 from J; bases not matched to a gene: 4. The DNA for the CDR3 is TGCGCCAGCAGCCCCGGGACAGCCACAGATACGCAGTATTTT. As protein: CASSPGTATDTQYF. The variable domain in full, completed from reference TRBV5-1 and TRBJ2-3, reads KAGVTQTPRYLIKTRGQQVTLSCSPISGHRSVSWYQQTPGQGLQFLFEYFSETQRNKGNFPGRFSGRQFSNSRSEMNVSTLELGDSALYLCASSPGTATDTQYFGPGTRLTVL.

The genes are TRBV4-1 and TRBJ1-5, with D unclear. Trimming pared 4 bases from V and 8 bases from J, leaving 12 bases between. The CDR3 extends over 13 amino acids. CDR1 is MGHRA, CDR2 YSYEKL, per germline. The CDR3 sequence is CASSLFEGEPQHF. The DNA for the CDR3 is TGCGCCAGCAGCCTTTTTGAGGGAGAGCCCCAGCATTTT.

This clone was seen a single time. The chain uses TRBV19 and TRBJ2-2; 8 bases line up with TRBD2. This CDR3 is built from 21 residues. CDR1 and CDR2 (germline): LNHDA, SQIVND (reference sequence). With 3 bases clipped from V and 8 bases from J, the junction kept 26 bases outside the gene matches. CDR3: CASSIRVIITSGSLGSGELFF. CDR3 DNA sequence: TGTGCCAGTAGTATCCGGGTAATTATAACTAGCGGCTCGCTCGGAAGTGGGGAGCTGTTTTTT.

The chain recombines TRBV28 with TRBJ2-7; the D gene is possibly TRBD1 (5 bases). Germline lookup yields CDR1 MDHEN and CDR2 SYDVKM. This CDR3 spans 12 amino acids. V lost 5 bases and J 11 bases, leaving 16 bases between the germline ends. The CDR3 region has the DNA TGTGCCAGCAGTACTGCGTGGACCAGGGAGTACTTC. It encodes CASSTAWTREYF. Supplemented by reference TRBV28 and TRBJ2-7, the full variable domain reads DVKVTQSSRYLVKRTGEKVFLECVQDMDHENMFWYRQDPGLGLRLIYFSYDVKMKEKGDIPEGYSVSREKKERFSLILESASTNQTSMYLCASSTAWTREYFGPGTRLTVT.

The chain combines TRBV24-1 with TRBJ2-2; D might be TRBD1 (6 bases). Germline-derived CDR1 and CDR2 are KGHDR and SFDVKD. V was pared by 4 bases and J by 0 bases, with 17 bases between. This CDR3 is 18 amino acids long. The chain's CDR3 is CATSDLWGQGTNTGELFF. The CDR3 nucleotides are TGTGCCACCAGTGACCTTTGGGGGCAGGGAACGAACACCGGGGAGCTGTTTTTT.

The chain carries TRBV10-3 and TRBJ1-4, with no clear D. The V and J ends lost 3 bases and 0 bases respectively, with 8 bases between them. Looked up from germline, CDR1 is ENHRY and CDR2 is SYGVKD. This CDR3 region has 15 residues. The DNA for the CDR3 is TGTGCCATCAGTGATTCCGGGTCAACTAATGAAAAACTGTTTTTT. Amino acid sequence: CAISDSGSTNEKLFF.

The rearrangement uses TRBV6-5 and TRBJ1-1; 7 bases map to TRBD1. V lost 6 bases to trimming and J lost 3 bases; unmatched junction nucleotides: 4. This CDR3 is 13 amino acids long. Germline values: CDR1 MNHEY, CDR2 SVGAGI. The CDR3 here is CASRDREDTEAFF. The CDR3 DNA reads TGTGCCAGCAGAGACAGGGAGGACACTGAAGCTTTCTTT.

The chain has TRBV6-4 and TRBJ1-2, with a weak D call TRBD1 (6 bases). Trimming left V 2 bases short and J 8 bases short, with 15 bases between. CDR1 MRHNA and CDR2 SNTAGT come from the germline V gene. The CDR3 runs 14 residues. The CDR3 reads CASSDLEQGRGYTF. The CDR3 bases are TGTGCCAGCAGTGACCTCGAACAGGGAAGAGGCTACACCTTC.

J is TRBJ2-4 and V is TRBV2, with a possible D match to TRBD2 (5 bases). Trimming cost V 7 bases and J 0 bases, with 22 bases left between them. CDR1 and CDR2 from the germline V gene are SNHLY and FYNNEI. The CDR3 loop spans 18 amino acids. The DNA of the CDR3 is TGTGCCAGCACTCGGGGATGGGCGAGCAGACTAGCCAAAAACATTCAGTACTTC. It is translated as CASTRGWASRLAKNIQYF.

The CDR3 bases are TGTGCCAGCAGCACACCTAATGAAAAACTGTTTTTT. The encoded protein is CASSTPNEKLFF. V is TRBV7-9 and J is TRBJ1-4; no firm D call. The germline CDR1 and CDR2 sequences are SEHNR and FQNEAQ (reference sequence). V lost 5 bases and J 3 bases, leaving 4 bases between the germline ends. CDR3 length: 12 residues.

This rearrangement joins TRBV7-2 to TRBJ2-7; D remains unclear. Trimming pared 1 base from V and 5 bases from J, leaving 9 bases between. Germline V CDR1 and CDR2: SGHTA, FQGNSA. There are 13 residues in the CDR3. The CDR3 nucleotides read TGTGCCAGCAGCTTAGTTTATCGAGACGAGCAGTACTTC. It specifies CASSLVYRDEQYF.

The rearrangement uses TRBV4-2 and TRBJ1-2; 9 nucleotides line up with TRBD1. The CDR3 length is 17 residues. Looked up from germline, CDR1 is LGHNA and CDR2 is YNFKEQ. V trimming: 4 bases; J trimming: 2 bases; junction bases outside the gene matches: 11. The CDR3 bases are TGTGCCAGCAGCCCTTACACAGGGGGCGCAGGGAACTATGGCTACACCTTC. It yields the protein CASSPYTGGAGNYGYTF.

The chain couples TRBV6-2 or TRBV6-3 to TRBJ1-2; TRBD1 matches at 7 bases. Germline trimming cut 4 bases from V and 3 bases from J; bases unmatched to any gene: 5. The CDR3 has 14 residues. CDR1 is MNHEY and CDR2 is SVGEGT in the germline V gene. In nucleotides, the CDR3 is TGTGCCAGCAGTTTAGCCGGGACAGACTATGGCTACACCTTC. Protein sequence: CASSLAGTDYGYTF.

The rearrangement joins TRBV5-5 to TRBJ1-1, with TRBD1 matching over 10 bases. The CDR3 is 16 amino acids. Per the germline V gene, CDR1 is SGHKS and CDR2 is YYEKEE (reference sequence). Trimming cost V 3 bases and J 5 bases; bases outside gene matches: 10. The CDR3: CASSSGTGDLRTEAFF. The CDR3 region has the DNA TGTGCCAGCAGCTCCGGGACAGGGGACTTGAGGACTGAAGCTTTCTTT.

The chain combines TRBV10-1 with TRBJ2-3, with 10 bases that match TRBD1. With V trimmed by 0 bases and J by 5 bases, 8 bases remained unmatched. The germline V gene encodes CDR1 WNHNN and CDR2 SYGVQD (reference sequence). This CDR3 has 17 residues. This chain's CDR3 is CASSESVGGQGGDTQYF. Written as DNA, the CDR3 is TGCGCCAGCAGTGAGTCTGTAGGTGGACAGGGGGGAGATACGCAGTATTTT.

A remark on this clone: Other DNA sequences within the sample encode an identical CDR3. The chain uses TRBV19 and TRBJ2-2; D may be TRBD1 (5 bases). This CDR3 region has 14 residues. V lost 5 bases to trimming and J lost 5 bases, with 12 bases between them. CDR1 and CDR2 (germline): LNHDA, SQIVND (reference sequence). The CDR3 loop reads CASSSQGDTGELFF. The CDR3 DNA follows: TGTGCCAGTAGTTCTCAGGGTGATACCGGGGAGCTGTTTTTT.

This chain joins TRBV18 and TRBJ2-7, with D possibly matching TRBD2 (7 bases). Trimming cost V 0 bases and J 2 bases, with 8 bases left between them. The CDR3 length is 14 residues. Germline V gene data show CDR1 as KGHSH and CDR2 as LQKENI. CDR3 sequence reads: CASSPPGGPYEQYF. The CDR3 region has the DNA TGTGCCAGCTCACCACCGGGGGGGCCCTACGAGCAGTACTTC. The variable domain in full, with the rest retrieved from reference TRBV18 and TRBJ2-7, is NAGVMQNPRHLVRRRGQEARLRCSPMKGHSHVYWYRQLPEEGLKFMVYLQKENIIDESGMPKERFSAEFPKEGPSILRIQQVVRGDSAAYFCASSPPGGPYEQYFGPGTRLTVT.

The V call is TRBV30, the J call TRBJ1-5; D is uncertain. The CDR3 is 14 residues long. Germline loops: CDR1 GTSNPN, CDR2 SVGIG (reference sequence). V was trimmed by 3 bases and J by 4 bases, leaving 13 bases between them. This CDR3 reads CAWSNLQVNQPQHF. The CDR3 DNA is TGTGCCTGGAGCAACTTGCAGGTAAATCAGCCCCAGCATTTT.

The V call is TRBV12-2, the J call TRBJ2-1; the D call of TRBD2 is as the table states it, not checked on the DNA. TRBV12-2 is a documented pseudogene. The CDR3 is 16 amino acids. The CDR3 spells CASRLALREKYNEQFF. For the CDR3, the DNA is TGTGCAAGTCGCTTAGCGTTGCGAGAGAAGTACAATGAGCAGTTCTTC.

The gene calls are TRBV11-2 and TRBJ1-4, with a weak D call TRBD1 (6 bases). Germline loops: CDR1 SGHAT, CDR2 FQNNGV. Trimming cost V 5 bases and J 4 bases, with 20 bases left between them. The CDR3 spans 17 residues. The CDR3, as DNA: TGTGCCAGCAGCCCTTGGGGGCCACAGGCCTTTAATGAAAAACTGTTTTTT. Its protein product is CASSPWGPQAFNEKLFF.

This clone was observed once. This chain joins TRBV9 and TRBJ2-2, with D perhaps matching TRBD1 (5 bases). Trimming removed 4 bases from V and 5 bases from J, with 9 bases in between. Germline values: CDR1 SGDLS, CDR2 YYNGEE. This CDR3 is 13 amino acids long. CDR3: CASSYQGTGELFF. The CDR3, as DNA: TGTGCCAGCAGCTACCAGGGAACCGGGGAGCTGTTTTTT.